These 11 T cell receptor beta chains share one sample of origin, sequenced in a study of Graves' ophthalmopathy and Graves' hyperthyroidism. TCR beta CDR3 regions were amplified from RNA transcripts. First-round RT-PCR employed HTBI primers, with a second-round multiplex PCR after it. TCRdb reprocessed the multiplex PCR reads with MiXCR, giving one entry per CDR3 protein. The table includes about 200,000 distinct CDR3 sequences, around 28% detected once. Sequences were obtained from peripheral blood. The receptors stem from a man aged 50-59 years with Graves' ophthalmopathy.

This clonotype was recorded once. The chain recombines TRBV6-5 with TRBJ2-7; 9 bases line up with TRBD2. From germline, CDR1 is MNHEY and CDR2 SVGAGI. CDR3 length: 15 amino acids. V lost 0 bases to trimming and J lost 4 bases; unmatched junction nucleotides: 4. The CDR3 region is CASSYSTSGGYEQYF. The CDR3 nucleotides are TGTGCCAGCAGTTACTCGACTAGCGGTGGTTACGAGCAGTACTTC.

This clonotype was observed once. A much larger clone is a single base away; this may be a read error. The chain uses TRBV6-2 or TRBV6-3 and TRBJ1-5; possibly TRBD1 for D (5 bases). V was pared by 6 bases and J by 6 bases, with 15 bases between. In germline, CDR1 is MNHEY, CDR2 SVGEGT. The CDR3 length is 14 residues. In DNA, the CDR3 is TGTGCCAGCAGCACGGACGGGGACTTTCAGCCCCAGCATTTT. Translated, it gives CASSTDGDFQPQHF.

This clonotype came up many times. This chain uses TRBV5-1 with TRBJ2-5; the D is unclear. This CDR3 spans 13 amino acids. Per germline, CDR1 SGHRS and CDR2 YFSETQ. With 0 bases removed from V and 3 bases from J, the gap between germline ends came to 6 bases. CDR3 bases: TGCGCCAGCAGCTTGGAAGTGGAAGAGACCCAGTACTTC. As protein: CASSLEVEETQYF.

This clonotype was recorded many times. This sequence joins TRBV7-9 and TRBJ2-5, with D tentatively TRBD1 or TRBD2 (6 bases each). Looked up from germline, CDR1 is SEHNR and CDR2 is FQNEAQ (reference sequence). Trimming cost V 0 bases and J 3 bases, with 11 bases left between them. The CDR3 has 15 amino acids. CDR3 in DNA: TGTGCCAGCAGCTTAGCGCGGGACAACAAAGAGACCCAGTACTTC. This gives the protein CASSLARDNKETQYF.

The V gene is TRBV28, the J gene TRBJ2-7, with 7 bases that match TRBD1. CDR1 and CDR2 from the germline V gene are MDHEN and SYDVKM. V lost 6 bases and J lost 5; bases outside the gene matches: 7. The CDR3 has 13 residues. The CDR3, as DNA: TGTGCCAGCAGCCTTGGAACAGGGGACGAGCAGTACTTC. This translates into CASSLGTGDEQYF. The full variable domain, with the rest looked up from reference TRBV28 and TRBJ2-7, is DVKVTQSSRYLVKRTGEKVFLECVQDMDHENMFWYRQDPGLGLRLIYFSYDVKMKEKGDIPEGYSVSREKKERFSLILESASTNQTSMYLCASSLGTGDEQYFGPGTRLTVT.

The CDR3 DNA follows: TGTGCCAGTAGTAACGGACAGTCGATCACTGAAGCTTTCTTT. This sequence encodes CASSNGQSITEAFF. The V gene is TRBV19, the J gene TRBJ1-1; possible D gene TRBD1, 6 bases. The V gene's germline CDR1 is LNHDA and CDR2 SQIVND (reference sequence). V lost 4 bases to trimming and J lost 4 bases, with 13 bases between them. This CDR3 has 14 amino acids.

In its sample, this clonotype was seen many times. V gene TRBV28 combines with J gene TRBJ1-5; D is unclear. Germline CDR1 MDHEN, CDR2 SYDVKM. Trimming stripped 7 bases from V and 2 bases from J, with 18 bases between. CDR3 length equals 16 residues. The CDR3 DNA follows: TGTGCCAGCACCCCGGTCAAATCGAGGGGCAATCAGCCCCAGCATTTT. Its translation: CASTPVKSRGNQPQHF. Full variable domain (outside the CDR3, taken from reference TRBV28 and TRBJ1-5): DVKVTQSSRYLVKRTGEKVFLECVQDMDHENMFWYRQDPGLGLRLIYFSYDVKMKEKGDIPEGYSVSREKKERFSLILESASTNQTSMYLCASTPVKSRGNQPQHFGDGTRLSIL.

The sample holds many counts of this clonotype. This chain joins TRBV28 and TRBJ1-1; D is unresolved. This CDR3 spans 11 amino acids. Germline assignment: CDR1 MDHEN and CDR2 SYDVKM. Trimming shortened V by 5 bases and J by 11 bases, and 12 bases separated the two germline ends. In DNA, the CDR3 is TGTGCCAGCAGTGAAGGGAGAAGGGCTTTCTTT. Protein sequence: CASSEGRRAFF.

This clonotype was detected many times. The gene calls are TRBV7-2 and TRBJ2-7, with D perhaps matching TRBD2 (5 bases). V was trimmed by 3 bases and J by 2 bases, leaving 11 bases between them. The CDR3 loop spans 14 amino acids. Per germline, CDR1 SGHTA and CDR2 FQGNSA. DNA for the CDR3: TGTGCCAGCAGCTTGGACTTTTCAACCTACGAGCAGTACTTC. This codes for CASSLDFSTYEQYF.

This clonotype was picked up many times. One end of the junction does not line up with germline, which may come from a read error. This rearrangement joins TRBV19 to TRBJ2-5; no firm D call. Looked up from germline, CDR1 is LNHDA and CDR2 is SQIVND (reference sequence). The CDR3 contains 13 residues. The CDR3 DNA sequence: TGTGCCAGTAGTATAGGTAGCCAAGAGATCCAGTACTTC. The encoded protein is CASSIGSQEIQYF. Filled out from reference TRBV19 and TRBJ2-5, the complete variable domain reads DGGITQSPKYLFRKEGQNVTLSCEQNLNHDAMYWYRQDPGQGLRLIYYSQIVNDFQKGDIAEGYSVSREKKESFPLTVTSAQKNPTAFYLCASSIGSQEIQYFGPGTRLLVL.

V gene TRBV11-2 combines with J gene TRBJ2-1, with 7 bases identical to TRBD2. Germline-derived CDR1 and CDR2 are SGHAT and FQNNGV. The CDR3 is 16 residues long. The ends lost 1 base at V and 3 bases at J; junction bases unmatched: 6. The CDR3: CASSLVRLAVYNEQFF. CDR3 bases: TGTGCCAGCAGCTTAGTCAGGCTAGCGGTCTACAATGAGCAGTTCTTC.